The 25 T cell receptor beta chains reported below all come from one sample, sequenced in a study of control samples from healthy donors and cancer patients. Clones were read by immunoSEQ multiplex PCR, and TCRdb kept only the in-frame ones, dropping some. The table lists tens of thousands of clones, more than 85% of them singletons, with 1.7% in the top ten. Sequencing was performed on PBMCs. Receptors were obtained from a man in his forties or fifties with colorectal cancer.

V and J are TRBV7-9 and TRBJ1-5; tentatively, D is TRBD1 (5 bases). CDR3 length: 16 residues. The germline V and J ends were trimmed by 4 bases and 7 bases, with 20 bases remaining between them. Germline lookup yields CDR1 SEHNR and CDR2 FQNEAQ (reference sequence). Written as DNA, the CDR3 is TGTGCCAGCAGCTACGACCGCGGGGCCACCGGGCAGCCCCAGCATTTT. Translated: CASSYDRGATGQPQHF.

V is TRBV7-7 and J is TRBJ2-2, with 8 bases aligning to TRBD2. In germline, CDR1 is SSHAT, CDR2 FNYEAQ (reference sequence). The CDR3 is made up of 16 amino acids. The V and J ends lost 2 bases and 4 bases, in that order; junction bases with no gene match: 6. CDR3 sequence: CASSLLPGGVTGELFF. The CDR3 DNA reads TGTGCCAGCAGCTTACTCCCCGGGGGGGTCACCGGGGAGCTGTTTTTT.

CDR3 nucleotide sequence: TGTGCCAGCGGGGCAGGGGGGTTTCCTGGGGCCAACGTCCTGACTTTC. Its protein product is CASGAGGFPGANVLTF. The chain joins TRBV2 to TRBJ2-6, with D tentatively TRBD1 (7 bases). CDR3 length: 16 residues. Trimming left V 8 bases short and J 2 bases short, with 16 bases between. Per germline, CDR1 SNHLY and CDR2 FYNNEI.

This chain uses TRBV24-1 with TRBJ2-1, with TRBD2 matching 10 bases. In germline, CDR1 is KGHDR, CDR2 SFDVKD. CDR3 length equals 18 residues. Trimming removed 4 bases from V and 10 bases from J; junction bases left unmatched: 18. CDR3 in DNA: TGTGCCACCAGTGACTCACCCAACTTAGCGGGGGGCCTAGAGGAGCAGTTCTTC. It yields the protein CATSDSPNLAGGLEEQFF.

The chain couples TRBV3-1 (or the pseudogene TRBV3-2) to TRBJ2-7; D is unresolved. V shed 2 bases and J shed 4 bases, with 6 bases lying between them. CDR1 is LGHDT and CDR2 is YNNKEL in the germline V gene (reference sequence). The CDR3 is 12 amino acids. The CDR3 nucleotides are TGTGCCAGCAGCCAACGAGGTTACGAGCAGTACTTC. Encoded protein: CASSQRGYEQYF.

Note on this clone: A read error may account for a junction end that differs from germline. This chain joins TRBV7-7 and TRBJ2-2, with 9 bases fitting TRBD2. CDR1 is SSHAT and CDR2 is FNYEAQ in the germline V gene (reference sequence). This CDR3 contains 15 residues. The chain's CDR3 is CASSLAGLNTGELFF. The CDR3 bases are TGTGCCAGCAGCCTAGCGGGGCTAAACACCGGGGAGCTGTTTTTT.

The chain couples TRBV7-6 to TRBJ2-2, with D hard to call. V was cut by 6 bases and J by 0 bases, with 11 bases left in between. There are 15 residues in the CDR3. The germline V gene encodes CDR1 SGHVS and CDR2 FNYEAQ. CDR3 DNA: TGTGCCAGCAGTAAGAATACCGCGAACACCGGGGAGCTGTTTTTT. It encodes CASSKNTANTGELFF.

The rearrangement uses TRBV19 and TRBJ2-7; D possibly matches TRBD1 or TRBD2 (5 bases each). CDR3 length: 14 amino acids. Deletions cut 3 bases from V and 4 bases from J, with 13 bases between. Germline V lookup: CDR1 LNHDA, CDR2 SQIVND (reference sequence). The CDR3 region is CASSMAGRAYEQYF. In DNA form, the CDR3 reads TGTGCCAGTAGTATGGCGGGCAGGGCGTACGAGCAGTACTTC.

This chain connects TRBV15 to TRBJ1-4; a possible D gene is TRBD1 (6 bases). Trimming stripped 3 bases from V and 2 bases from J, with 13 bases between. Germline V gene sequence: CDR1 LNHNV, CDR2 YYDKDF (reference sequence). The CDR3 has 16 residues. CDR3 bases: TGTGCCACCAGCAGTCCTAAGGACAGCACTAATGAAAAACTGTTTTTT. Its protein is CATSSPKDSTNEKLFF.

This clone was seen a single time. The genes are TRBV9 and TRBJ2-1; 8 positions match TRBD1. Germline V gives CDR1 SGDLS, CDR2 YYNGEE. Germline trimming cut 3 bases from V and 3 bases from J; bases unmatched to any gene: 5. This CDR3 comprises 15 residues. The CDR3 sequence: CASSDGTGFYNEQFF. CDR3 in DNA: TGTGCCAGCAGCGACGGGACAGGATTCTACAATGAGCAGTTCTTC.

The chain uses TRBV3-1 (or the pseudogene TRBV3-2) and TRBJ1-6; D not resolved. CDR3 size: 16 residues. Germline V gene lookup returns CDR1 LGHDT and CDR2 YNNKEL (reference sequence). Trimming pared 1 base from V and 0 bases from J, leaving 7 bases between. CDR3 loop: CASSQVTDSYNSPLHF. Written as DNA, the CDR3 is TGTGCCAGCAGCCAAGTCACGGACTCCTATAATTCACCCCTCCACTTT.

CDR3: CGSRVEGLNTEAFF. CDR3 nucleotides: TGTGGATCTCGGGTGGAGGGGCTGAACACTGAAGCTTTCTTT. The chain carries TRBV2 and TRBJ1-1; D is possibly TRBD1 (5 bases). This CDR3 is 14 amino acids long. Germline V CDR1 and CDR2: SNHLY, FYNNEI.

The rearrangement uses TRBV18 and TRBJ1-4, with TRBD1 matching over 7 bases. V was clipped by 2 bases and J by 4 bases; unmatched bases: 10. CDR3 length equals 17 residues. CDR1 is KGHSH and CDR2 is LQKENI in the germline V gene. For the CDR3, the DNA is TGTGCCAGCTCACCAAACATGTTCCGACAGGGTAATGAAAAACTGTTTTTT. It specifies CASSPNMFRQGNEKLFF.

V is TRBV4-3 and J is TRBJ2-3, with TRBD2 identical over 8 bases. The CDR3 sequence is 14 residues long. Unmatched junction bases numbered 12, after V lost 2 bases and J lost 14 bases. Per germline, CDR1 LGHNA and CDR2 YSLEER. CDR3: CASSQQTSVGVLYF. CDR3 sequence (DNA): TGCGCCAGCAGCCAACAGACTAGCGTGGGGGTTCTGTATTTT.

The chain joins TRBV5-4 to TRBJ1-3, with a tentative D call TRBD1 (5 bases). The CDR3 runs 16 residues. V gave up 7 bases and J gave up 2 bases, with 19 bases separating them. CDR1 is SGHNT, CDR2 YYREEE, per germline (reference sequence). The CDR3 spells CASFSMGGLAGNTIYF. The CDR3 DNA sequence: TGTGCCAGCTTCTCCATGGGGGGGTTGGCTGGAAACACCATATATTTT.

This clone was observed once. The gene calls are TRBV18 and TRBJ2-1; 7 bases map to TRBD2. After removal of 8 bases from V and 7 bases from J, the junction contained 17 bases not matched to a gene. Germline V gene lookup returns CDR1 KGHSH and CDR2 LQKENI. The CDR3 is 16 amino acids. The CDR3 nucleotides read TGTGCCAGCCGCGGCGGACCGGGTCCAGCGGGGAATGAGCAGTTCTTC. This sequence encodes CASRGGPGPAGNEQFF.

CDR3 sequence reads: CASSPGAGGSDTQYF. The DNA of the CDR3 is TGTGCCAGCTCACCAGGCGCGGGGGGCTCAGATACGCAGTATTTT. This sequence joins TRBV18 and TRBJ2-3; 8 bases align to TRBD2. CDR3 length equals 15 residues. The J segment lost 4 bases and the V segment lost 2 bases, leaving 5 bases of the junction unmatched. Germline assignment: CDR1 KGHSH and CDR2 LQKENI.

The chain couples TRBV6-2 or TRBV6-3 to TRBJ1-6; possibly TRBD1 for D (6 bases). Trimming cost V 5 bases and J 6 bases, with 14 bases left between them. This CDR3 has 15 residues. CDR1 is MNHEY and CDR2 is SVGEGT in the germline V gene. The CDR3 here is CASSLETGGNSPLHF. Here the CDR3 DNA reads TGTGCCAGCAGTCTTGAGACAGGTGGTAATTCACCCCTCCACTTT.

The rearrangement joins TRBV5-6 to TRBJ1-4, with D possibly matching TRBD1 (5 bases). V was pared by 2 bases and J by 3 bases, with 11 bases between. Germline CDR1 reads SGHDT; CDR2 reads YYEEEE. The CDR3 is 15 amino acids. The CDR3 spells CASSFNRGSNEKLFF. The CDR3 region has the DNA TGTGCCAGCAGCTTCAACCGGGGCTCTAATGAAAAACTGTTTTTT. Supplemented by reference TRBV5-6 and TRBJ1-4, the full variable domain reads DAGVTQSPTHLIKTRGQQVTLRCSPKSGHDTVSWYQQALGQGPQFIFQYYEEEERQRGNFPDRFSGHQFPNYSSELNVNALLLGDSALYLCASSFNRGSNEKLFFGSGTQLSVL.

CDR3 protein: CASSQDWGGRFGDEQFF. In DNA, the CDR3 is TGCGCCAGCAGCCAAGATTGGGGGGGCCGATTCGGCGATGAGCAGTTCTTC. The gene calls are TRBV4-3 and TRBJ2-1; D possibly corresponds to TRBD2 (7 bases). Germline values: CDR1 LGHNA, CDR2 YSLEER. The CDR3 is made up of 17 amino acids. V lost 0 bases to trimming and J lost 8 bases, with 20 bases between them.

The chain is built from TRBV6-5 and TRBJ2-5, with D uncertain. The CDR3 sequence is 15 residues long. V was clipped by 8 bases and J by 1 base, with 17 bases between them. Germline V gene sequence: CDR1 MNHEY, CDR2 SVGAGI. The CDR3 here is CASSGVRPIQETQYF. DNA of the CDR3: TGTGCCAGCTCCGGAGTACGGCCCATCCAAGAGACCCAGTACTTC.

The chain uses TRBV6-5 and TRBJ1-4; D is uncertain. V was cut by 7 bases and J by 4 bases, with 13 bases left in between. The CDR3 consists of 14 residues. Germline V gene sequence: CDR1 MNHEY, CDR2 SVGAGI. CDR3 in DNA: TGTGCCAGCACCACTGTACAGTATAATGAAAAACTGTTTTTT. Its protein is CASTTVQYNEKLFF.

The CDR3 nucleotides read TGCGCCAGCAGCCCCGGGGGGGGGCCAGATACGCAGTATTTT. This sequence encodes CASSPGGGPDTQYF. V is TRBV5-1 and J is TRBJ2-3; 8 bases are a match to TRBD2. Germline V lookup: CDR1 SGHRS, CDR2 YFSETQ. The V and J ends lost 4 bases and 4 bases, in that order; junction bases with no gene match: 5. CDR3 size: 14 residues.

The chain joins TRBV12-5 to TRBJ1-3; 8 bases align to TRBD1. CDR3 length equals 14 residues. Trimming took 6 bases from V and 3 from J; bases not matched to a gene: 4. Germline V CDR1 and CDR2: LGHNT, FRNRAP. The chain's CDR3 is CASGQGDYGNTIYF. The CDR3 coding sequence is TGTGCTAGTGGACAGGGGGATTATGGAAACACCATATATTTT.

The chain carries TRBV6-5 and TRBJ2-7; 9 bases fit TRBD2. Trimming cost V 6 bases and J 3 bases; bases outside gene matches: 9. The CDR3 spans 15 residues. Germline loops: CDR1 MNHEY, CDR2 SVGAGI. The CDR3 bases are TGTGCCAGCAGACCTTCTGGACTAGCGTTCTACGAGCAGTACTTC. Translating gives CASRPSGLAFYEQYF.